The 20 T cell receptor beta chains in this list originate from one sample, sequenced in a study of CD8 T cells in ankylosing spondylitis. General study results and limits: For ankylosing spondylitis blood, a TCR beta motif of under 10 highly homologous variants appeared characteristic.

The antigens of these receptors remain unknown. TCRdb passed the 5' RACE reads through MiXCR, listing each CDR3 protein once. Of around 130,000 distinct CDR3 sequences in the sample, approximately 17% were seen once. Material: blood, either unsorted or a sorted T cell fraction (not recorded which). Receptor source: a male donor with ankylosing spondylitis.

This clonotype was detected only a few times. The chain employs TRBV15 and TRBJ2-1, with 9 positions matching TRBD1. V was clipped by 3 bases and J by 5 bases; unmatched bases: 2. Germline CDR1 is LNHNV and CDR2 is YYDKDF (reference sequence). CDR3 length: 14 amino acids. CDR3 DNA sequence: TGTGCCACCAGCAGCAGGACAGGGGACAATGAGCAGTTCTTC. Its protein is CATSSRTGDNEQFF.

V is TRBV15 and J is TRBJ2-1, with unresolved D. V dropped 3 bases and J dropped 9 bases, with 9 bases sitting between them. This CDR3 has 12 residues. CDR1 LNHNV and CDR2 YYDKDF come from the germline V gene (reference sequence). The DNA of the CDR3 is TGTGCCACCAGCAGTTGGACGGCTGAGCAGTTCTTC. It encodes CATSSWTAEQFF.

The rearrangement uses TRBV9 and TRBJ2-1, with TRBD2 matching 14 bases. CDR3 length: 16 amino acids. Germline V gene data show CDR1 as SGDLS and CDR2 as YYNGEE. With 3 bases clipped from V and 8 bases from J, the junction kept 7 bases outside the gene matches. The CDR3 reads CASSASGLAGVDEQFF. The CDR3 DNA sequence: TGTGCCAGCAGCGCCTCGGGACTAGCGGGAGTTGATGAGCAGTTCTTC.

This clonotype was recorded once. This chain joins TRBV28 and TRBJ1-1; D gene ambiguous. This CDR3 is 16 amino acids long. Trimming stripped 7 bases from V and 2 bases from J, with 20 bases between. Per the germline V gene, CDR1 is MDHEN and CDR2 is SYDVKM. The CDR3 spells CASTSGEPTLNTEAFF. For the CDR3, the DNA is TGTGCCAGCACAAGTGGAGAACCCACACTAAACACTGAAGCTTTCTTT.

This clonotype was counted a few times. The chain recombines TRBV20-1 with TRBJ2-7; 9 nucleotides line up with TRBD1. The CDR3 extends over 15 amino acids. Trimming took 3 bases from V and 3 from J; bases not matched to a gene: 9. The germline gives CDR1 DFQATT, CDR2 SNEGSKA (reference sequence). CDR3 coding DNA: TGCAGTGCTAGGGTGCCGGGACAGGGTTTCTACGAGCAGTACTTC. It codes for CSARVPGQGFYEQYF.

This clonotype turned up a few times. CDR3 protein: CSARDQLLTNYEQYF. The CDR3 DNA follows: TGCAGTGCTAGAGATCAACTACTCACAAACTACGAGCAGTACTTC. The chain recombines TRBV20-1 with TRBJ2-7; no clear D. Trimming took 0 bases from V and 3 from J, leaving 15 bases between them. The CDR3 contains 15 residues. The germline V gene has CDR1 DFQATT and CDR2 SNEGSKA (reference sequence).

This clonotype was seen a few times. The genes are TRBV28 and TRBJ2-1, with a weak D call TRBD2 (5 bases). Trimming left V 8 bases short and J 6 bases short, with 17 bases between. CDR1 is MDHEN, CDR2 SYDVKM, per germline. This CDR3 region has 14 residues. The CDR3 protein is CASEGPEISNEQFF. In DNA, the CDR3 is TGTGCCAGCGAGGGTCCCGAGATCTCCAATGAGCAGTTCTTC.

This clonotype was seen more than once but under ten times. The J gene is TRBJ2-7, the V gene TRBV6-1, with 8 bases fitting TRBD2. Germline trimming cut 6 bases from V and 2 bases from J; bases unmatched to any gene: 12. The CDR3 sequence is 16 residues long. Per germline, CDR1 MNHNS and CDR2 SASEGT. CDR3 in amino acids: CASRGPGLGSTYEQYF. CDR3 nucleotide sequence: TGTGCCAGCAGGGGTCCGGGACTAGGTTCGACCTACGAGCAGTACTTC.

A few counts support this clonotype. The chain has TRBV5-6 and TRBJ1-5, with 8 bases that match TRBD1. This CDR3 is built from 14 residues. Germline loops: CDR1 SGHDT, CDR2 YYEEEE. Trimming took 0 bases from V and 7 from J; bases not matched to a gene: 3. CDR3 coding DNA: TGTGCCAGCAGCTTGGGGGACAGGAGACAGCCCCAGCATTTT. Its protein product is CASSLGDRRQPQHF.

The V and J genes are TRBV12-3 or TRBV12-4 and TRBJ2-7; D not certain. The CDR3 length is 12 residues. V shed 3 bases and J shed 5 bases, with 8 bases lying between them. CDR3 protein: CASSFRWDEQYF. The CDR3 DNA is TGTGCCAGCAGTTTCCGGTGGGACGAGCAGTACTTC.

This clonotype was seen many times. The chain carries TRBV9 and TRBJ1-3; D remains unclear. Germline CDR1 is SGDLS and CDR2 is YYNGEE. The V end lost 4 bases, the J end lost 0 bases, and 11 bases lay between the germline ends. The CDR3 covers 15 residues. The CDR3 DNA reads as TGTGCCAGCAGCACCACGGGAGGCTCTGGAAACACCATATATTTT. Its protein is CASSTTGGSGNTIYF.

This clonotype was counted a few times. This chain uses TRBV19 with TRBJ2-1, with 10 bases fitting TRBD2. V trimming: 2 bases; J trimming: 7 bases; junction bases outside the gene matches: 11. The CDR3 spans 17 residues. Germline V gives CDR1 LNHDA, CDR2 SQIVND (reference sequence). The CDR3 region has the DNA TGTGCCAGTAGTATACGCCCAGCGGGAGGGCCCGGGAATGAGCAGTTCTTC. As protein: CASSIRPAGGPGNEQFF.

The chain joins TRBV15 to TRBJ2-3; 8 bases are shared with TRBD2. V trimming: 8 bases; J trimming: 4 bases; junction bases outside the gene matches: 11. The CDR3 is 15 amino acids. In germline, CDR1 is LNHNV, CDR2 YYDKDF (reference sequence). Here the CDR3 reads CATDPGSGRADTQYF. CDR3 nucleotides: TGTGCCACCGACCCAGGGAGCGGGAGAGCAGATACGCAGTATTTT.

The chain links TRBV10-3 to TRBJ2-6; D unclear. Looked up from germline, CDR1 is ENHRY and CDR2 is SYGVKD. The CDR3 runs to 16 residues. V shed 4 bases and J shed 0 bases, with 10 bases lying between them. CDR3 in DNA: TGTGCCATCAGTGGGGTTTGGAGCTCTGGGGCCAACGTCCTGACTTTC. This translates into CAISGVWSSGANVLTF.

This clonotype was seen ten or more times. V usage is TRBV12-3 or TRBV12-4 and J usage is TRBJ1-2, with D tentatively TRBD1 (5 bases). V was cut by 7 bases and J by 4 bases, with 13 bases left in between. The CDR3 totals 13 residues. The CDR3 region is CASIAGVGYGYTF. DNA of the CDR3: TGTGCCAGCATTGCGGGGGTCGGCTATGGCTACACCTTC.

This clonotype has ten or more counts. The V gene is TRBV29-1, the J gene TRBJ2-7; D not certain. Germline V lookup: CDR1 SQVTM, CDR2 ANQGSEA. V lost 4 bases and J 6 bases, leaving 22 bases between the germline ends. The CDR3 spans 15 residues. CDR3 region: CSVVPHDSHAGEQYF. CDR3 coding DNA: TGCAGCGTTGTCCCACATGATTCCCACGCCGGCGAGCAGTACTTC.

V gene TRBV27 combines with J gene TRBJ2-2; D not resolved. The germline V gene encodes CDR1 MNHEY and CDR2 SMNVEV (reference sequence). This CDR3 region has 14 residues. V lost 4 bases to trimming and J lost 1 base, with 7 bases between them. As DNA, the CDR3 is TGTGCCAGCAGTTCCTTCCAGAACACCGGGGAGCTGTTTTTT. Amino acids: CASSSFQNTGELFF.

A few counts support this clonotype. V usage is TRBV20-1 and J usage is TRBJ2-2; D tentatively fits TRBD1 or TRBD2 (5 bases each). Germline CDR1 DFQATT, CDR2 SNEGSKA (reference sequence). The CDR3 has 13 residues. V was pared by 5 bases and J by 1 base, with 8 bases between. CDR3 protein: CSAWDGNTGELFF. CDR3 bases: TGCAGTGCTTGGGACGGGAACACCGGGGAGCTGTTTTTT.

The sample holds a few counts of this clonotype. The V gene is TRBV27, the J gene TRBJ2-7; D gene unclear. Trimming pared 3 bases from V and 7 bases from J, leaving 7 bases between. Germline CDR1 is MNHEY and CDR2 is SMNVEV (reference sequence). The CDR3 has 11 amino acids. The CDR3 region has the DNA TGTGCCAGCAGTTTTGGGTGGGAGCAGTACTTC. It is translated as CASSFGWEQYF.

A few counts support this clonotype. The chain links TRBV6-2 or TRBV6-3 to TRBJ2-1; 8 nucleotides align to TRBD2. The CDR3 length is 19 residues. V lost 2 bases, J lost 8 bases, and 20 bases stayed unmatched. CDR1 and CDR2 (germline): MNHEY, SVGEGT. The CDR3: CASSYPGLGGYLEVDEQFF. The CDR3 nucleotides are TGTGCCAGCAGTTACCCGGGACTAGGGGGTTACCTCGAGGTCGATGAGCAGTTCTTC.